This T cell receptor (beta chain) was captured by sequencing in a study of shared clonotypes between healthy human individuals. Study findings and constraints: Non-shared clonotypes displayed generation probabilities falling below those of clonotypes present in all four donors. A generally larger estimated richness was seen in naive subsets than in memory subsets.

CDR1 and CDR2 from the germline V gene are LGHNA and YNFKEQ. V dropped 1 base and J dropped 0; count of bases not matched to a gene: 3. The CDR3 is made up of 16 amino acids. CD8 cells regarded as naive lacked CD45RO, were positively chosen for CCR7, and omitted terminally differentiated effector memory CD45RA+ cells. Points on this clone: Its matching antigen is unknown.

Data came from immunoSEQ multiplex PCR; TCRdb stores just in-frame clones and leaves some out. Among about 2.1 million clones listed, approximately 94% were seen once. This receptor was identified in a man aged 18 to 29 in good health. Some clones in this sample may be carry-over from other donors' samples. This sequence joins TRBV4-2 and TRBJ2-7; 10 bases fit TRBD2. Sequencing input: naive CD8+ T cells from PBMCs. For the CDR3, the DNA is TGTGCCAGCAGCCAAGGGAGCGGGAGGGTCTCCTACGAGCAGTACTTC. It encodes CASSQGSGRVSYEQYF.